These T cell receptor beta chains were read from a single sample in a study of blood T cell repertoires in COVID-19. Some clones are missing from TCRdb's copy, which holds only in-frame ones; the method was immunoSEQ multiplex PCR. Among some 250,000 clones listed, roughly 77% were seen once. Sequenced: peripheral blood. The receptors derive from a woman aged 80 or over with acute or convalescent COVID-19. Each CDR3 is given with its conserved first and last residue.

v_call	j_call	cdr3_aa
TRBV5-6	TRBJ2-2	CASSLLGAPGELFF
TRBV19	TRBJ1-5	CASSMSGVNPGQPQHF
TRBV18	TRBJ1-5	CASSLGHNQPQHF
TRBV6-5	TRBJ2-7	CASSRPGSNEQYF
TRBV4-3	TRBJ2-1	CASSQASGGGTGQFF
TRBV7-9	TRBJ1-6	CASSLAGAINSPLHF
TRBV6-5	TRBJ1-6	CASSGAYNSPLHF
TRBV27	TRBJ1-2	CASSPTSVTYGYTF
TRBV18	TRBJ2-7	CASSPTGTGPYEQYF
TRBV4-1	TRBJ1-6	CASSQGQASSYNSPLHF
TRBV23-1	TRBJ1-3	CASSHLLGSSGNTIYF
TRBV4-1	TRBJ2-5	CASSPLWTGGETQYF
TRBV5-6	TRBJ2-5	CASSRTSGGAETQYF
TRBV11-2	TRBJ2-6	CASSPRTGGVSGANVLTF
TRBV6-6	TRBJ2-3	CATRSADTQYF
TRBV10-1	TRBJ2-7	CASSTHRGYEQYF
TRBV10-1	TRBJ2-1	CASSEFSGGGSEQFF
TRBV7-9	TRBJ2-1	CASSRDSYNEQFF
TRBV30	TRBJ1-1	CAWSTGGNTEAFF
TRBV7-9	TRBJ1-3	CASSLEGSGNTIYF
TRBV20-1	TRBJ2-7	CSTGDGEQYF
TRBV19	TRBJ1-2	CASRSHGIPTGYTF
TRBV10-2	TRBJ1-2	CASSETGYGYTF
TRBV4-1	TRBJ1-2	CASSQDRDTGVGYGYTF
TRBV5-6	TRBJ2-7	CASSKGTGPVYEQYF
TRBV29-1	TRBJ2-6	CSVRQGSGANVLTF
TRBV19	TRBJ1-5	CASSRDSINQPQHF
TRBV9	TRBJ2-7	CASSVAPSGRADEQYF
TRBV6-5	TRBJ1-5	CASSYSKGGNQPQHF
TRBV18	TRBJ2-3	CASSPPGTGGSTDTQYF
TRBV2	TRBJ2-5	CASSTDRVETQYF
TRBV28	TRBJ1-2	CASSRGSGYTF
TRBV7-2	TRBJ1-5	CASSLGPGDQPQHF
TRBV27	TRBJ1-1	CASSLHGGGSTEAFF
TRBV21-1	TRBJ2-1	CASSSRTGGKSYNEQFF
TRBV10-3	TRBJ2-3	CATSRGQSYTDTQYF
TRBV27	TRBJ2-7	CASSFSGGGRQQYF
TRBV29-1	TRBJ2-1	CSVKANPNEQFF
TRBV6-5	TRBJ2-7	CASRDRVYEQYF
TRBV19	TRBJ1-6	CASSMYYNSPLHF
TRBV6-2/TRBV6-3	TRBJ2-1	CASSYSGGAANEQFF
TRBV6-5	TRBJ2-1	CASSYGLATGEQFF
TRBV10-2	TRBJ2-2	CASSPDSLNTGELFF
TRBV7-9	TRBJ1-4	CASSLQGLREKLFF
TRBV10-1	TRBJ2-1	CASSELGSLFF
TRBV12-3/TRBV12-4	TRBJ2-3	CASTMAGKDTQYF
TRBV12-3/TRBV12-4	TRBJ2-7	CASSVWDNYEQYF
TRBV20-1	TRBJ2-3	CSASGPGGQYF
TRBV2	TRBJ1-4	CASSDRGMITEKLFF
TRBV11-2	TRBJ2-1	CASSSGLTRYNEQFF
TRBV6-1	TRBJ2-5	CASSESTGGTQYF
TRBV7-8	TRBJ1-4	CASSARQGTNEKLFF